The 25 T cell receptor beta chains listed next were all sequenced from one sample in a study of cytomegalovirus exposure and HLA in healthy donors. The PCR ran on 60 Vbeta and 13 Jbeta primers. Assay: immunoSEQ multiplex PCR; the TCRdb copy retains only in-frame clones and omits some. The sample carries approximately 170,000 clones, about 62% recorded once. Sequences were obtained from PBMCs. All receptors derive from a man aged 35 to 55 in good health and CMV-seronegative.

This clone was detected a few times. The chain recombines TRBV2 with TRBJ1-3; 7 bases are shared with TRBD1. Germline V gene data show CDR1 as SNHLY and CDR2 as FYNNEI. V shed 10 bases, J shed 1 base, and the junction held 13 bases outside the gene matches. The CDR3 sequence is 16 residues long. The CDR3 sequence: CATQRDRGRSGNTIYF. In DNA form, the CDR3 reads TGTGCCACACAAAGGGACAGAGGGAGATCTGGAAACACCATATATTTT.

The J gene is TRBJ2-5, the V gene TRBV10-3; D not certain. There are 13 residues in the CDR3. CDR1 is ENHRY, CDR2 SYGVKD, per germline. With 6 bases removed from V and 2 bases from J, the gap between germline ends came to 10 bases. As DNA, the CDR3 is TGTGCCATCAGGACTCACCTACAAGAGACCCAGTACTTC. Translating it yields CAIRTHLQETQYF.

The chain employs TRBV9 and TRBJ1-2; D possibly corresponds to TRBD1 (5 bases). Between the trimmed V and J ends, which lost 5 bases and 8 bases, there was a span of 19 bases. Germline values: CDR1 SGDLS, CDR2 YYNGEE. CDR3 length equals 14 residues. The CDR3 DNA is TGTGCCAGCAGTGGGGGGACGGATTCATTGGGCTACACCTTC. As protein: CASSGGTDSLGYTF.

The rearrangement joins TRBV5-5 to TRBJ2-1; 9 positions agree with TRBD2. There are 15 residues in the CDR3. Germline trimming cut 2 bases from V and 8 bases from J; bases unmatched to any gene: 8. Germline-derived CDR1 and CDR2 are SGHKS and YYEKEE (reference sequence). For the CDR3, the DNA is TGTGCCAGCAGCTTCAATCTAGCGGGATGGTATGAGCAGTTCTTC. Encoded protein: CASSFNLAGWYEQFF.

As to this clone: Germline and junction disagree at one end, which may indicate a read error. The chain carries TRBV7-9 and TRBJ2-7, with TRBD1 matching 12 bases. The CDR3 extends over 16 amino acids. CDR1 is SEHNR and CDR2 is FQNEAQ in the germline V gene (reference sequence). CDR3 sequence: CSSSRPRDRGRDEQYF. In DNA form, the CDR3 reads TGTTCCAGCAGCCGTCCCCGGGACAGGGGGCGGGACGAGCAGTACTTC.

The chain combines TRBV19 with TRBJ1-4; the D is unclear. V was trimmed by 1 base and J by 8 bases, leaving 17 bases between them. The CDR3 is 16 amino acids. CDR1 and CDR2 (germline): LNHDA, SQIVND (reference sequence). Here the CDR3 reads CASSIGPYGGREKLFF. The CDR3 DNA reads TGTGCCAGTAGTATAGGTCCCTACGGCGGGAGGGAAAAACTGTTTTTT. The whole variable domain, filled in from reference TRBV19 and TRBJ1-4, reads DGGITQSPKYLFRKEGQNVTLSCEQNLNHDAMYWYRQDPGQGLRLIYYSQIVNDFQKGDIAEGYSVSREKKESFPLTVTSAQKNPTAFYLCASSIGPYGGREKLFFGSGTQLSVL.

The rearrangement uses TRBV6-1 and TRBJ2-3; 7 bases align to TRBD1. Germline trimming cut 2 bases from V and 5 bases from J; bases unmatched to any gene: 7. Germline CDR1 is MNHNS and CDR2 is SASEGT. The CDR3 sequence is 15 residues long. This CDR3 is CASSEWGQGVDTQYF. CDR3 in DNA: TGTGCCAGCAGTGAATGGGGGCAGGGGGTAGATACGCAGTATTTT.

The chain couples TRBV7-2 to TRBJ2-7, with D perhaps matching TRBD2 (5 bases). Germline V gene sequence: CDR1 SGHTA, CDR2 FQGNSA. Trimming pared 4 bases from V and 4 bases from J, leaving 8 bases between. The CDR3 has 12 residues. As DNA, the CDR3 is TGTGCCAGCAGCTGGGGAGAATACGAGCAGTACTTC. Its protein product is CASSWGEYEQYF.

The CDR3 spells CASSLSRDTYGYTF. CDR3 nucleotides: TGTGCCAGCAGCTTGAGCAGGGATACCTATGGCTACACCTTC. V is TRBV7-2 and J is TRBJ1-2, with a possible D match to TRBD1 (5 bases). Trimming removed 3 bases at V and 4 bases at J, with 12 bases between. The CDR3 length is 14 residues. CDR1 is SGHTA, CDR2 FQGNSA, per germline.

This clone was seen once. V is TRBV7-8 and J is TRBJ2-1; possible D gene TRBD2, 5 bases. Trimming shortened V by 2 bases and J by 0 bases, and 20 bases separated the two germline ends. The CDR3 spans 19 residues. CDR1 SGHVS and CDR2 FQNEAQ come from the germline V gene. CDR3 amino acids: CASSLRRLARKSSYNEQFF. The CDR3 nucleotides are TGTGCCAGCAGCTTAAGAAGGCTAGCTAGGAAGAGCTCCTACAATGAGCAGTTCTTC.

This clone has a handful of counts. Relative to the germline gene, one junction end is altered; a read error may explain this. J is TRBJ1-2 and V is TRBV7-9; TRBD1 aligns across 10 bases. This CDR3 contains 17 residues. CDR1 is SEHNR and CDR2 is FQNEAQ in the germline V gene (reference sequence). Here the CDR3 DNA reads TGTTCCAGCAGCCCCTGGACAGGGGGGGGTACATCGGGTGGCTACACCTTC. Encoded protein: CSSSPWTGGGTSGGYTF. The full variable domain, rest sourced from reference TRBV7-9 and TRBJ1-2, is DTGVSQNPRHKITKRGQNVTFRCDPISEHNRLYWYRQTLGQGPEFLTYFQNEAQLEKSRLLSDRFSAERPKGSFSTLEIQRTEQGDSAMYLCSSSPWTGGGTSGGYTFGSGTRLTVV.

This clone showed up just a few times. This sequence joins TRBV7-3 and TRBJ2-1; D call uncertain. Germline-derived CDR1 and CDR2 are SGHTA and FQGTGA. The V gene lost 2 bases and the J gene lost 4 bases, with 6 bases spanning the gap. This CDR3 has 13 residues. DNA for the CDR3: TGTGCCAGCAGCTTATCTCTATACAATGAGCAGTTCTTC. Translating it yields CASSLSLYNEQFF.

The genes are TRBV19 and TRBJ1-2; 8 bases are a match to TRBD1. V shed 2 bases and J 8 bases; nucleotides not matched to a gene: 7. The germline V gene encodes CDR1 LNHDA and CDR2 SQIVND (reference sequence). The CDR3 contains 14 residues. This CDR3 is CASSIRDRGLGYTF. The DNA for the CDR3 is TGTGCCAGTAGTATACGAGACAGGGGATTGGGCTACACCTTC.

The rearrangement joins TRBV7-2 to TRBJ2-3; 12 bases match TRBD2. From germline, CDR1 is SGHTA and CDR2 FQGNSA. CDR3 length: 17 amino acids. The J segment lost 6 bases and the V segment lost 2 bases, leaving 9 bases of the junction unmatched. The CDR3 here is CASSLRLAGGPFDTQYF. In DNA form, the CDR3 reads TGTGCCAGCAGCTTAAGGCTAGCGGGAGGGCCTTTTGATACGCAGTATTTT. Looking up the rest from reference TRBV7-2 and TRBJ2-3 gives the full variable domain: GAGVSQSPSNKVTEKGKDVELRCDPISGHTALYWYRQSLGQGLEFLIYFQGNSAPDKSGLPSDRFSAERTGGSVSTLTIQRTQQEDSAVYLCASSLRLAGGPFDTQYFGPGTRLTVL.

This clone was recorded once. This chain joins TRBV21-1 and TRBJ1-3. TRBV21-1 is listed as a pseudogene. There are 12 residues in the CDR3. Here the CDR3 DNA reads TGTGCCGTTAGTTCCTCTGGAAACACCATATATTTT. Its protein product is CAVSSSGNTIYF.

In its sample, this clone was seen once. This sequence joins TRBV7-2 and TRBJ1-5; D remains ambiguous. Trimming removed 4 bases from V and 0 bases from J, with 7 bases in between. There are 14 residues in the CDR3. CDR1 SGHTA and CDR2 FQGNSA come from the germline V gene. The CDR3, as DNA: TGTGCCAGCAGCTACATCGTTAGCAATCAGCCCCAGCATTTT. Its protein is CASSYIVSNQPQHF.

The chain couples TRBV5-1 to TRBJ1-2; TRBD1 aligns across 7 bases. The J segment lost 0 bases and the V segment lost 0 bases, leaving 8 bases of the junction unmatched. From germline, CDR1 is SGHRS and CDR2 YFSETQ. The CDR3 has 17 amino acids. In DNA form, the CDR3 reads TGCGCCAGCAGCTTGGAGGCCAGGGGGACGGCTAACTATGGCTACACCTTC. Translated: CASSLEARGTANYGYTF.

The CDR3 coding sequence is TGTGCCAGTAGTCAAACTAGCGGACCCACAGATACGCAGTATTTT. Protein sequence: CASSQTSGPTDTQYF. The V call is TRBV19, the J call TRBJ2-3, with 8 bases identical to TRBD2. Germline assignment: CDR1 LNHDA and CDR2 SQIVND (reference sequence). V was pared by 5 bases and J by 2 bases, with 6 bases of the junction left unmatched. CDR3 length equals 15 residues.

CDR3 nucleotides: TGTGCCAGCAGTCCCCTGAACAGGGAATACGAGCAGTACTTC. It specifies CASSPLNREYEQYF. The rearrangement joins TRBV28 to TRBJ2-7, with D possibly matching TRBD1 (6 bases). Trimming cost V 5 bases and J 4 bases, with 15 bases left between them. The CDR3 is 14 amino acids. Germline CDR1 MDHEN, CDR2 SYDVKM.

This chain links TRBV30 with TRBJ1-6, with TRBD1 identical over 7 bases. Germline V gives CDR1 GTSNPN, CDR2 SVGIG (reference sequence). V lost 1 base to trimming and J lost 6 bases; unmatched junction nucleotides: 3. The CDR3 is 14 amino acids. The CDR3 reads CAWSEGGGNSPLHF. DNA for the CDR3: TGTGCCTGGAGTGAAGGGGGCGGTAATTCACCCCTCCACTTT.

In DNA form, the CDR3 reads TGTGCCAGCAGTTTATATCGTCGTAACGGGACTCATAATGAAAAACTGTTTTTT. Protein product: CASSLYRRNGTHNEKLFF. This chain links TRBV28 with TRBJ1-4; perhaps TRBD1 as D (5 bases). CDR3 size: 18 residues. V was clipped by 1 base and J by 4 bases, with 19 bases between them. Germline V gene data show CDR1 as MDHEN and CDR2 as SYDVKM.

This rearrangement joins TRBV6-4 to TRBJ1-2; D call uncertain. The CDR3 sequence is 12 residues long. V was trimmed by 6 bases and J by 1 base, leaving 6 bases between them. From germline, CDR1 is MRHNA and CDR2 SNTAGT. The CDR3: CASREGNYGYTF. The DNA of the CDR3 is TGTGCCAGCAGGGAGGGTAACTATGGCTACACCTTC.

CDR3 region: CASSESLGSGRECEQFF. Written as DNA, the CDR3 is TGTGCCAGCAGTGAATCCCTTGGGAGCGGGAGGGAGTGTGAGCAGTTCTTC. The rearrangement links TRBV25-1 to TRBJ2-1, with 10 bases that match TRBD2. Germline CDR1 is MGHDK and CDR2 is SYGVNS. The CDR3 consists of 17 residues. After removal of 1 base from V and 9 bases from J, the junction contained 12 bases not matched to a gene. Drawing the rest from reference TRBV25-1 and TRBJ2-1, the complete variable domain is EADIYQTPRYLVIGTGKKITLECSQTMGHDKMYWYQQDPGMELHLIHYSYGVNSTEKGDLSSESTVSRIRTEHFPLTLESARPSHTSQYLCASSESLGSGRECEQFFGPGTRLTVL.

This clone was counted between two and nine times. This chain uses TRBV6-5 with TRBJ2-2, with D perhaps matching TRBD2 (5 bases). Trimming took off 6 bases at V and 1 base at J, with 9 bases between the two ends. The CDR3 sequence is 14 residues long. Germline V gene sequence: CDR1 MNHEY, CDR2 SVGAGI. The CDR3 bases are TGTGCCAGCAGCCCCGCGGGGAACACCGGGGAGCTGTTTTTT. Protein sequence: CASSPAGNTGELFF.

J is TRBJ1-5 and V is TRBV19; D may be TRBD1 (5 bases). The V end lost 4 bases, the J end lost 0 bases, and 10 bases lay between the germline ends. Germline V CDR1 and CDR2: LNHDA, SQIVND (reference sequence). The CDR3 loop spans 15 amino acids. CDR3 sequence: CASSKQANSNQPQHF. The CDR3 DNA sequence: TGTGCCAGTAGTAAACAGGCGAATAGCAATCAGCCCCAGCATTTT.